Presented here are 8 T cell receptor beta chains from one specimen sequenced in a study of blood T cell repertoires in COVID-19. This table comes from immunoSEQ multiplex PCR, and its TCRdb copy is limited to in-frame clones, with some not included. The top ten clones hold roughly 30% of a sample with tens of thousands of clones, approximately 79% of them seen once. The sample comprised peripheral blood. Source of these receptors: a woman older than 75 with acute or convalescent COVID-19.

The rearrangement uses TRBV13 and TRBJ2-1, with 13 bases matching TRBD2. V gave up 4 bases and J gave up 8 bases; unmatched junction bases: 8. The CDR3 is made up of 16 amino acids. Germline V gene sequence: CDR1 PRHDT, CDR2 FYEKMQ (reference sequence). CDR3 sequence reads: CASSYRLAGGGDEQFF. In nucleotides, the CDR3 is TGTGCCAGCAGCTACCGACTAGCGGGAGGAGGTGATGAGCAGTTCTTC.

This clone was detected a few times. Different DNA sequences within this sample yield the same CDR3. The genes are TRBV13 and TRBJ1-6; 9 bases match TRBD1. Germline V gene data show CDR1 as PRHDT and CDR2 as FYEKMQ (reference sequence). After removal of 0 bases from V and 9 bases from J, the junction contained 9 bases not matched to a gene. This CDR3 comprises 17 residues. CDR3 nucleotides: TGTGCCAGCAGCTTAGGGGGGGCGACAGGGGGTAGTTCACCCCTCCACTTT. This gives the protein CASSLGGATGGSSPLHF.

CDR3 in amino acids: CASSQGPGDYGYTF. The CDR3 bases are TGTGCCAGCAGCCAAGGTCCGGGGGACTATGGCTACACCTTC. The chain carries TRBV3-1 (or the pseudogene TRBV3-2) and TRBJ1-2; TRBD1 might be the D (5 bases). Trimming took off 1 base at V and 3 bases at J, with 9 bases between the two ends. CDR1 is LGHDT and CDR2 is YNNKEL in the germline V gene (reference sequence). This CDR3 has 14 amino acids.

This clone showed up just a few times. The V call is TRBV7-2, the J call TRBJ1-2, with D unclear. The V and J ends lost 2 bases and 4 bases respectively, with 8 bases between them. Germline V CDR1 and CDR2: SGHTA, FQGNSA. The CDR3 extends over 13 amino acids. The CDR3 region has the DNA TGTGCCAGCAGCTTATCCGACACCTATGGCTACACCTTC. Translation gives CASSLSDTYGYTF. Full variable domain (outside the CDR3, taken from reference TRBV7-2 and TRBJ1-2): GAGVSQSPSNKVTEKGKDVELRCDPISGHTALYWYRQSLGQGLEFLIYFQGNSAPDKSGLPSDRFSAERTGGSVSTLTIQRTQQEDSAVYLCASSLSDTYGYTFGSGTRLTVV.

The chain is built from TRBV5-1 and TRBJ2-2; D is perhaps TRBD1 (6 bases). CDR1 is SGHRS and CDR2 is YFSETQ in the germline V gene. This CDR3 is built from 14 residues. V was clipped by 0 bases and J by 6 bases, with 9 bases between them. The CDR3 sequence: CASSLAQGSGELFF. Here the CDR3 DNA reads TGCGCCAGCAGCTTGGCTCAGGGGTCCGGGGAGCTGTTTTTT.

This chain joins TRBV6-4 and TRBJ1-5; TRBD1 might be the D (6 bases). CDR3 length: 16 amino acids. Germline CDR1 MRHNA, CDR2 SNTAGT. V was pared by 8 bases and J by 3 bases, with 20 bases between. This CDR3 is CASQLGGQNSNQPQHF. CDR3 DNA: TGTGCCAGCCAATTGGGGGGGCAGAATTCCAATCAGCCCCAGCATTTT.

The J gene is TRBJ1-2, the V gene TRBV1; no DNA check was done on the table's D call, TRBD1. TRBV1 is tagged as a pseudogene. This CDR3 spans 14 amino acids. CDR3 sequence (DNA): TGCACCAGCAGCTACGGACAGGGGTACTATGGCTACACCTTC. Its protein product is CTSSYGQGYYGYTF.

This CDR3 reads CSVEWVRGDTEAFF. The DNA of the CDR3 is TGCAGCGTTGAGTGGGTACGGGGTGACACTGAAGCTTTCTTT. This chain connects TRBV29-1 to TRBJ1-1, with unresolved D. V was trimmed by 3 bases and J by 3 bases, leaving 14 bases between them. The germline V gene encodes CDR1 SQVTM and CDR2 ANQGSEA. CDR3 length equals 14 residues.